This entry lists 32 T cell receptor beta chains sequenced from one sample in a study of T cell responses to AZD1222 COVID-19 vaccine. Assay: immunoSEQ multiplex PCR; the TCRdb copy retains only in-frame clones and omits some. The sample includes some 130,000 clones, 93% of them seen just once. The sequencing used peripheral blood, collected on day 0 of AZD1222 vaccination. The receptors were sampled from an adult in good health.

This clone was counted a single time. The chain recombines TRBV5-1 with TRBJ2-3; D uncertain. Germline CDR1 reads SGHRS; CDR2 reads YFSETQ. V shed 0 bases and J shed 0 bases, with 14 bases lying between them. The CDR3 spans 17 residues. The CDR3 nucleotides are TGCGCCAGCAGCTTGGTACTTCTGGCGGCTAGCACAGATACGCAGTATTTT. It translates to CASSLVLLAASTDTQYF.

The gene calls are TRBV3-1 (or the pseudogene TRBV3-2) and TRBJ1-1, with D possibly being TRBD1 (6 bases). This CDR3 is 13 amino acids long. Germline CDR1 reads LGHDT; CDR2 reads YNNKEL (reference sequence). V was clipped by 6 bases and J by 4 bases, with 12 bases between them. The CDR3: CASSRGMATEAFF. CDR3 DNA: TGTGCCAGCAGTAGGGGGATGGCCACTGAAGCTTTCTTT.

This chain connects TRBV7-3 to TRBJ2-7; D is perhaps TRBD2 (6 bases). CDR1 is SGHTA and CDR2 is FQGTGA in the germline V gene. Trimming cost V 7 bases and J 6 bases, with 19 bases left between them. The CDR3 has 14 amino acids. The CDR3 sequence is CASTTGGAAREQYF. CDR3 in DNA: TGTGCCAGCACCACTGGAGGGGCCGCACGCGAGCAGTACTTC.

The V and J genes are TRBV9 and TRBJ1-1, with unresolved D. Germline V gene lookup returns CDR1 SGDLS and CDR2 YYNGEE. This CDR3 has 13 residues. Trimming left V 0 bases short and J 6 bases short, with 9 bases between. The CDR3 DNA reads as TGTGCCAGCAGCGTAGCTACTGGGGCTGAAGCTTTCTTT. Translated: CASSVATGAEAFF.

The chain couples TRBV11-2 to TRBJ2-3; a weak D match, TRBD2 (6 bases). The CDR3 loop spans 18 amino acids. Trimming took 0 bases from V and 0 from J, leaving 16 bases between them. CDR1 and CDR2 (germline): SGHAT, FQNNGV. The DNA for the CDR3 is TGTGCCAGCAGCTTAGATCTTTTGCTAGCGACCAGCACAGATACGCAGTATTTT. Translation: CASSLDLLLATSTDTQYF.

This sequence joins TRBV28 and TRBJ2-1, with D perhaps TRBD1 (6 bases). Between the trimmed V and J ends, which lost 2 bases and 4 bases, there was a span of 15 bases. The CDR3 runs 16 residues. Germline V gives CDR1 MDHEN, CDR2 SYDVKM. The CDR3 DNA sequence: TGTGCCAGCAGTTTAGGTAGAGAAGGGGGTTACAATGAGCAGTTCTTC. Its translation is CASSLGREGGYNEQFF. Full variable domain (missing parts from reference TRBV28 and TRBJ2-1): DVKVTQSSRYLVKRTGEKVFLECVQDMDHENMFWYRQDPGLGLRLIYFSYDVKMKEKGDIPEGYSVSREKKERFSLILESASTNQTSMYLCASSLGREGGYNEQFFGPGTRLTVL.

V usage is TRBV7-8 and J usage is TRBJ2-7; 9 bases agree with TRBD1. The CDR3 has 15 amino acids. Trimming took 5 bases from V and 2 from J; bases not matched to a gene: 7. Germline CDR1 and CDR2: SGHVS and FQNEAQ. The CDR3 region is CASSHRDRVTYEQYF. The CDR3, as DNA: TGTGCCAGCAGCCACCGGGACAGGGTCACCTACGAGCAGTACTTC.

CDR3 nucleotide sequence: TGTGCCAGCAGTTTACGGGGAGAAGGCGAAAAACTGTTTTTT. Encoded protein: CASSLRGEGEKLFF. The J gene is TRBJ1-4, the V gene TRBV28; D remains unclear. The CDR3 contains 14 residues. Trimming took 2 bases from V and 8 from J, leaving 12 bases between them. Germline values: CDR1 MDHEN, CDR2 SYDVKM.

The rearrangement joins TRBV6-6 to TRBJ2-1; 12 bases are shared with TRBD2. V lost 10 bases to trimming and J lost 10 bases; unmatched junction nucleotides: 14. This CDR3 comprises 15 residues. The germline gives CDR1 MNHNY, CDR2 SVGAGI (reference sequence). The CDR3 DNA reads TGTGCCACCCGGGTTCTAGCGGGAGGGGGGAGGGAGCAGTTCTTC. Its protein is CATRVLAGGGREQFF.

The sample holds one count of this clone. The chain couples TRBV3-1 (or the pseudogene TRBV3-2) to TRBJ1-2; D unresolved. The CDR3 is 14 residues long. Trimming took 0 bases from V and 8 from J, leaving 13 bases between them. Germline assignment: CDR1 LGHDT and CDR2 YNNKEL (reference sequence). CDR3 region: CASSQELGAVGYTF. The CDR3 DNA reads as TGTGCCAGCAGCCAAGAGTTGGGAGCGGTCGGCTACACCTTC.

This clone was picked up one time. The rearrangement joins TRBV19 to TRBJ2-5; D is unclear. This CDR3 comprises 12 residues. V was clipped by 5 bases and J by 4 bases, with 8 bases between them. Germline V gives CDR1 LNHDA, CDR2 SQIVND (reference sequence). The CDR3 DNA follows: TGTGCCAGTAGTCCCACGTCAGAGACCCAGTACTTC. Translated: CASSPTSETQYF.

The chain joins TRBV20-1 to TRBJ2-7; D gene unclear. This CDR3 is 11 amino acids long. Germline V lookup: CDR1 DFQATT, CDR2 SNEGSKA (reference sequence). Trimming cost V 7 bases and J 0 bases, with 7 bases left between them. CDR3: CSVSISYEQYF. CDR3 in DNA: TGCAGTGTTTCGATCTCCTACGAGCAGTACTTC.

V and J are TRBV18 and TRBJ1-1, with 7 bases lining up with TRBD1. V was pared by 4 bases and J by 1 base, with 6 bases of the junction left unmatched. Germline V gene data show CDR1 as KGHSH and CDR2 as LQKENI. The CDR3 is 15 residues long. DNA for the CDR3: TGTGCCAGCTCACAGCGGACAGGCGAGAACACTGAAGCTTTCTTT. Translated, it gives CASSQRTGENTEAFF.

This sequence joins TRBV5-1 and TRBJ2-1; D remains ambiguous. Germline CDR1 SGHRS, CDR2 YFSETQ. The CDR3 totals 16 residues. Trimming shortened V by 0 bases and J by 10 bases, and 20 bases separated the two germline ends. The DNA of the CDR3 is TGCGCCAGCAGCTTGGGTCCAGCTCCTCTACAATTAGAGCAGTTCTTC. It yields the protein CASSLGPAPLQLEQFF.

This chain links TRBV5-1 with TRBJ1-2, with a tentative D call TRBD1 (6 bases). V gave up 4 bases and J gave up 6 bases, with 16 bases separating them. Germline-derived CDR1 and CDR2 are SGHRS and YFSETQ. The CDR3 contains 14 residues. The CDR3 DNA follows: TGCGCCAGCAGCACAGTTACGGGGGCTGATGGCTACACCTTC. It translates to CASSTVTGADGYTF.

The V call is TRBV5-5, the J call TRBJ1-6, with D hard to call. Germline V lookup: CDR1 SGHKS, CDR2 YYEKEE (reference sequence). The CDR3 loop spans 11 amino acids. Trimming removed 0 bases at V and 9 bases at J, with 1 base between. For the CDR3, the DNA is TGTGCCAGCAGCTTGGGTTCACCCCTCCACTTT. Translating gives CASSLGSPLHF.

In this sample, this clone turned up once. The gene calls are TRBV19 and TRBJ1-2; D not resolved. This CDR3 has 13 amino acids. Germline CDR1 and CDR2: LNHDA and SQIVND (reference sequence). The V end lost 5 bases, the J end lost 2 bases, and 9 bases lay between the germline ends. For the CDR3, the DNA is TGTGCCAGTAGTCCGCAGGAAAACTATGGCTACACCTTC. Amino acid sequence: CASSPQENYGYTF.

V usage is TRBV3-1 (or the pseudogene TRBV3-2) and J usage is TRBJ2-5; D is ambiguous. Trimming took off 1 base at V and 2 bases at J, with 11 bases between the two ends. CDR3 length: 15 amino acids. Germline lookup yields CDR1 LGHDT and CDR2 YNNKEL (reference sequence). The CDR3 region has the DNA TGTGCCAGCAGCCAAGTAAGAGGCGTACAAGAGACCCAGTACTTC. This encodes CASSQVRGVQETQYF.

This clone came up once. The CDR3 here is CASSLDTSSYEQYF. In nucleotides, the CDR3 is TGTGCCAGCAGCTTAGATACTAGCAGCTACGAGCAGTACTTC. The chain employs TRBV7-6 and TRBJ2-7; D is perhaps TRBD2 (6 bases). The CDR3 contains 14 residues. The germline V gene encodes CDR1 SGHVS and CDR2 FNYEAQ. V lost 1 base, J lost 3 bases, and 10 bases lay in between.

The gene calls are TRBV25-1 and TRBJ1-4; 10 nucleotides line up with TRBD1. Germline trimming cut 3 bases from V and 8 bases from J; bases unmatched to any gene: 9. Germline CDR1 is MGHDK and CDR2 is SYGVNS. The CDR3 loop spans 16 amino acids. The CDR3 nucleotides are TGTGCCAGCAGTGATCCCCGGGGACAGGGGCGCGAAAAACTGTTTTTT. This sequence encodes CASSDPRGQGREKLFF.

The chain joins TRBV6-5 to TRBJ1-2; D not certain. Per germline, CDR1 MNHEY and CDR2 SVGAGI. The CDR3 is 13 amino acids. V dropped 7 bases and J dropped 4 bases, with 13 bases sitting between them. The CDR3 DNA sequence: TGTGCCAGCAAGCGAGGTGGATCCTATGGCTACACCTTC. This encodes CASKRGGSYGYTF.

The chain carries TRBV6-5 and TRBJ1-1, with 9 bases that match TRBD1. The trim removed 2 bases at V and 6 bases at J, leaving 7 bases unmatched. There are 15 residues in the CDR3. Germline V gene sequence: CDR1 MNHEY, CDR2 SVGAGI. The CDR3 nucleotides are TGTGCCAGCAGTTACACCGGGACAGGGACCTCTGAAGCTTTCTTT. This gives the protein CASSYTGTGTSEAFF.

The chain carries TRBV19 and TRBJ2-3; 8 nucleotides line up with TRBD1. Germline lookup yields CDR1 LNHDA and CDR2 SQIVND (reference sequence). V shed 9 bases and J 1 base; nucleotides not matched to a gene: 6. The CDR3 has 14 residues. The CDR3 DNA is TGTGCCAGCAGGGGGCGAGATGGCACAGATACGCAGTATTTT. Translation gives CASRGRDGTDTQYF.

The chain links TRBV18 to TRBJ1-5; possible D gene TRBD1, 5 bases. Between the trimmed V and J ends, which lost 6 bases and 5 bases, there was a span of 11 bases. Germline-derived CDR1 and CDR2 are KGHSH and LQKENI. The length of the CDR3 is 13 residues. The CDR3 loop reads CASSLGRDQPQHF. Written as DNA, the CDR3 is TGTGCCAGCTCCTTAGGCAGGGATCAGCCCCAGCATTTT. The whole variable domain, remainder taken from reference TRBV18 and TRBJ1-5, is NAGVMQNPRHLVRRRGQEARLRCSPMKGHSHVYWYRQLPEEGLKFMVYLQKENIIDESGMPKERFSAEFPKEGPSILRIQQVVRGDSAAYFCASSLGRDQPQHFGDGTRLSIL.

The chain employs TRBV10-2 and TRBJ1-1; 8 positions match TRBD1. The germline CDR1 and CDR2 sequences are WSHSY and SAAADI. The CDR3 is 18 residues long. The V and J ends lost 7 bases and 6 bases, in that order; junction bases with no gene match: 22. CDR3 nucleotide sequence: TGCGCCAGCACCTCATTAGGGGGATGGACAGGGAAAGATTCTGAAGCTTTCTTT. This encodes CASTSLGGWTGKDSEAFF.

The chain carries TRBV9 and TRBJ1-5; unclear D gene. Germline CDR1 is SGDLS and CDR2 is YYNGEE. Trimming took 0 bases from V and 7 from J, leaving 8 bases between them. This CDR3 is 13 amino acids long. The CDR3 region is CASSVDGRQPQHF. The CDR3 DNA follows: TGTGCCAGCAGCGTAGACGGGCGGCAGCCCCAGCATTTT. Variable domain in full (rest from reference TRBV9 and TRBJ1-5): DSGVTQTPKHLITATGQRVTLRCSPRSGDLSVYWYQQSLDQGLQFLIQYYNGEERAKGNILERFSAQQFPDLHSELNLSSLELGDSALYFCASSVDGRQPQHFGDGTRLSIL.

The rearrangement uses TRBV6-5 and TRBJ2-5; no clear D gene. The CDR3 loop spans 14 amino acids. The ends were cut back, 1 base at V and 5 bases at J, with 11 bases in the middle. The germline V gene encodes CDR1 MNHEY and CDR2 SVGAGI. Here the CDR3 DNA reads TGTGCCAGCAGTTACTATGGCCCCCGGGAGACCCAGTACTTC. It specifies CASSYYGPRETQYF.

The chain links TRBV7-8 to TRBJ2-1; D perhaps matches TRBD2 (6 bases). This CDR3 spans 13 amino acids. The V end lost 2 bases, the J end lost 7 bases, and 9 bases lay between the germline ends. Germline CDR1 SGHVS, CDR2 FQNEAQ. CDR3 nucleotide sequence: TGTGCCAGCAGCTTAAACCGGGAGAATGAGCAGTTCTTC. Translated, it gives CASSLNRENEQFF. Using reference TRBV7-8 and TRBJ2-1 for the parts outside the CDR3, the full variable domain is GAGVSQSPRYKVAKRGQDVALRCDPISGHVSLFWYQQALGQGPEFLTYFQNEAQLDKSGLPSDRFFAERPEGSVSTLKIQRTQQEDSAVYLCASSLNRENEQFFGPGTRLTVL.

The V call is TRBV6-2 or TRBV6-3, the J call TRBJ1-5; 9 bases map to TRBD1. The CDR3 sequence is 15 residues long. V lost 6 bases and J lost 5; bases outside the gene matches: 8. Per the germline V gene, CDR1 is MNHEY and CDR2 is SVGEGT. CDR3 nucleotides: TGTGCCAGCAGCCCGGGACAGGGAGGGCATCAGCCCCAGCATTTT. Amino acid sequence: CASSPGQGGHQPQHF.

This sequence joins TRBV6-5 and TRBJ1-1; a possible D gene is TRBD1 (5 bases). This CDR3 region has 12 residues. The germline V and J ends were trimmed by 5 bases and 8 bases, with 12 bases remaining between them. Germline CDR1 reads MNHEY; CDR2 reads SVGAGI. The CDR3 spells CASSHHNREAFF. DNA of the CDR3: TGTGCCAGCAGTCACCATAACAGGGAAGCTTTCTTT.

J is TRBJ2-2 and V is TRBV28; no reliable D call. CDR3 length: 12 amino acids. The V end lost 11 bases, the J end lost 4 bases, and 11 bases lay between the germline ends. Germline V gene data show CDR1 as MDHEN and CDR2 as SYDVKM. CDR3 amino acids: CAVRRFTGELFF. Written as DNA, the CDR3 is TGTGCCGTTCGGAGATTCACCGGGGAGCTGTTTTTT.

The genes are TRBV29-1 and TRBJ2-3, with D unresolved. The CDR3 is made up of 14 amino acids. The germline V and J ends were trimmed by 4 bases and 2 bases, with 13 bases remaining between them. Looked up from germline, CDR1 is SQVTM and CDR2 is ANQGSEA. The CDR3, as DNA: TGCAGCGTTGTAGGGCAGGTAAACACAGATACGCAGTATTTT. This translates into CSVVGQVNTDTQYF.